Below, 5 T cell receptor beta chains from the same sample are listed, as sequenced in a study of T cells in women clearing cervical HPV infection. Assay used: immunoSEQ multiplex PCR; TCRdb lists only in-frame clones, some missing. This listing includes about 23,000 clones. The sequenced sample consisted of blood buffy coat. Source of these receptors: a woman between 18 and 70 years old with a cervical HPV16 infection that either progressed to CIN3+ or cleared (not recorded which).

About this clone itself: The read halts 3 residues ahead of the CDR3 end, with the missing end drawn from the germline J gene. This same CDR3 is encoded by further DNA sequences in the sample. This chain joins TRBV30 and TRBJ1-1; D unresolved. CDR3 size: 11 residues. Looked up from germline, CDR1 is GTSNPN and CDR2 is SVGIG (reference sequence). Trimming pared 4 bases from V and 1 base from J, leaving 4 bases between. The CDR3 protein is CAWTKNTEAFF. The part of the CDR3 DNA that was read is TGTGCCTGGACTAAGAACACTGAA.

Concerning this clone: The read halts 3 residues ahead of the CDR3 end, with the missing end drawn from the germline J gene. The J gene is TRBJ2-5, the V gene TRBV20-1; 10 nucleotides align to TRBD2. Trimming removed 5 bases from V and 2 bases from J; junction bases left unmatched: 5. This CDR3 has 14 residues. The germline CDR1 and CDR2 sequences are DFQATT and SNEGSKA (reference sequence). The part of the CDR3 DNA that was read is TGCAGTGCTTGGACTAGCGGAGGTCAAGAGACC. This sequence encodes CSAWTSGGQET. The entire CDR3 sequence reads CSAWTSGGQETQYF.

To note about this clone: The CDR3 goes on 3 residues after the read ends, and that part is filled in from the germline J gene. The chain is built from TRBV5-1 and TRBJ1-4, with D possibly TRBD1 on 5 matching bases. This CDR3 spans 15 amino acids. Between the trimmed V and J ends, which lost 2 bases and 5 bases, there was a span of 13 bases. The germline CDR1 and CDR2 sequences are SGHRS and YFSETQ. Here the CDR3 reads CASSLAGGGNEKLFF. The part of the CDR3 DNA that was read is TGCGCCAGCAGCTTAGCCGGGGGGGGAAATGAAAAA.

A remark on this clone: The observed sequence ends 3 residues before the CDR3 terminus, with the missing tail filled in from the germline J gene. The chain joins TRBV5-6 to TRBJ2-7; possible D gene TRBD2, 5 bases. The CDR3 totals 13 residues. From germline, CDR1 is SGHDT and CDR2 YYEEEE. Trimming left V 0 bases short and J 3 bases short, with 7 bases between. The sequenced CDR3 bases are TGTGCCAGCAGCTTGGAACGGGGCTACGAG. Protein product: CASSLERGYE. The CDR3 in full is CASSLERGYEQYF.

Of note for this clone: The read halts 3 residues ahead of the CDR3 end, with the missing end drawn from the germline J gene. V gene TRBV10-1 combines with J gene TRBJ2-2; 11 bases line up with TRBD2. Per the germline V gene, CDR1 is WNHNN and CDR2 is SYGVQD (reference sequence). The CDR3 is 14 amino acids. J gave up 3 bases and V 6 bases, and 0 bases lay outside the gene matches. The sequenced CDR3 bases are TGCGCCAGCAGACTAGCGGGGGACACCGGGGAG. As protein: CASRLAGDTGE. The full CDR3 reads CASRLAGDTGELFF.